Given below is one TCR beta chain in context. Antigen specificity is unknown. The sample belongs to a study of T cells in localized non-small cell lung cancer. Sequenced by immunoSEQ multiplex PCR; TCRdb stores in-frame clones only, minus some. The data hold about 940 clones, with 20% to 25% observed a single time. Study-wide points: Maximal T cell clonality occurred in uninvolved adjacent lung, with tumor ranking below it. A median of roughly 55 of the top 100 tumor clones appeared in adjacent lung, which was paired and uninvolved.

V lost 1 base to trimming and J lost 6 bases, with 13 bases between them. Germline-derived CDR1 and CDR2 are SGHRS and YFSETQ. The CDR3 is made up of 15 amino acids. V and J are TRBV5-1 and TRBJ2-2; D not certain. The receptor comes from a man between 40 and 75 years old with stage III squamous cell lung carcinoma. This specimen was normal lung tissue next to the tumor, taken before any cancer treatment. For the CDR3, the DNA is TGCGCCAGCAGCTTGAATATAGGGTTCGCCGGGGAGCTGTTTTTT. Amino acid sequence: CASSLNIGFAGELFF.